The next 9 T cell receptor beta chains were all read from a single sample in a study of patients and donors after allogeneic stem cell transplantation. TCRdb analysed the RT-PCR reads with MiXCR anew, one entry per CDR3 protein. The repertoire has around 12,000 distinct CDR3 sequences, around 25% of them found once; the top ten carry approximately 51%. Sequenced material: blood, either unsorted or a sorted T cell fraction (not recorded which). The source of these receptors is a human donor who was either an allogeneic HSCT recipient or a stem cell or donor lymphocyte infusion donor (not recorded which). It is not recorded whose cells these are; they may come from a transplant donor.

The table lists this clonotype with a few counts. V usage is TRBV27 and J usage is TRBJ1-3; unclear D gene. V lost 5 bases, J lost 2 bases, and 13 bases lay in between. This CDR3 is 15 amino acids long. Germline CDR1 and CDR2: MNHEY and SMNVEV (reference sequence). CDR3 sequence: CASSLQVLTGNTIYF. The CDR3 DNA reads as TGTGCCAGCAGTCTCCAGGTCCTTACTGGAAACACCATATATTTT.

This clonotype is labeled as large. V and J are TRBV28 and TRBJ1-2, with D hard to call. This CDR3 contains 16 residues. Germline V gene lookup returns CDR1 MDHEN and CDR2 SYDVKM. The germline V and J ends were trimmed by 6 bases and 5 bases, with 22 bases remaining between them. For the CDR3, the DNA is TGTGCCAGCAGCACCCGACTCCTTCCACCCCCATATGGCTACACCTTC. It codes for CASSTRLLPPPYGYTF.

The chain carries TRBV24-1 and TRBJ2-3; TRBD2 might be the D (7 bases). V was pared by 5 bases and J by 2 bases, with 13 bases between. The CDR3 loop spans 15 amino acids. Germline CDR1 reads KGHDR; CDR2 reads SFDVKD. The CDR3 nucleotides are TGTGCCACCAGTGCTACAGGGAGGGACACAGATACGCAGTATTTT. This codes for CATSATGRDTDTQYF.

This clonotype occurred a few times. The chain combines TRBV20-1 with TRBJ1-2, with 10 bases fitting TRBD1. The CDR3 runs 12 residues. J gave up 7 bases and V 5 bases, and 4 bases lay outside the gene matches. CDR1 and CDR2 (germline): DFQATT, SNEGSKA (reference sequence). In DNA, the CDR3 is TGCAGTGCTGGACAGGGGGTTGTTGGCTACACCTTC. It codes for CSAGQGVVGYTF.

The chain carries TRBV20-1 and TRBJ1-5; possibly TRBD1 for D (5 bases). V lost 4 bases, J lost 1 base, and 11 bases lay in between. The CDR3 extends over 14 amino acids. From germline, CDR1 is DFQATT and CDR2 SNEGSKA (reference sequence). The CDR3 protein is CSAKTAASNQPQHF. CDR3 in DNA: TGCAGTGCTAAGACAGCTGCGAGCAATCAGCCCCAGCATTTT.

This clonotype came up many times. This rearrangement joins TRBV5-1 to TRBJ1-2; TRBD1 matches 7 bases. In germline, CDR1 is SGHRS, CDR2 YFSETQ. The length of the CDR3 is 15 residues. The V and J ends lost 4 bases and 4 bases, in that order; junction bases with no gene match: 10. The chain's CDR3 is CASSPRQGEIYGYTF. The CDR3 DNA is TGCGCCAGCAGCCCGCGACAGGGTGAAATCTATGGCTACACCTTC.

V usage is TRBV19 and J usage is TRBJ1-5, with a weak D call TRBD1 (6 bases). CDR3 length: 16 residues. CDR1 and CDR2 from the germline V gene are LNHDA and SQIVND (reference sequence). V lost 4 bases to trimming and J lost 0 bases, with 13 bases between them. CDR3 amino acids: CASSRYGQFSNQPQHF. Here the CDR3 DNA reads TGTGCCAGTAGTAGATATGGACAGTTTAGCAATCAGCCCCAGCATTTT. Supplemented by reference TRBV19 and TRBJ1-5, the full variable domain reads DGGITQSPKYLFRKEGQNVTLSCEQNLNHDAMYWYRQDPGQGLRLIYYSQIVNDFQKGDIAEGYSVSREKKESFPLTVTSAQKNPTAFYLCASSRYGQFSNQPQHFGDGTRLSIL.

This clonotype occurred many times. CDR3 DNA sequence: TGTGCCAGCAGCGTAGGGAATCTCGAGAGCACCTTC. Its translation: CASSVGNLESTF. The chain links TRBV9 to TRBJ1-2; D unclear. Trimming removed 0 bases at V and 13 bases at J, with 13 bases between. Germline V gene lookup returns CDR1 SGDLS and CDR2 YYNGEE. The CDR3 covers 12 residues.

In this sample, this clonotype turned up many times. The chain has TRBV4-3 and TRBJ1-5; D possibly corresponds to TRBD1 (5 bases). The CDR3 loop spans 13 amino acids. The germline V gene has CDR1 LGHNA and CDR2 YSLEER. V was cut by 3 bases and J by 9 bases, with 12 bases left in between. In DNA, the CDR3 is TGCGCCAGCAGCCATGGGGTTCAGGGGCCCCAGCATTTT. Residues: CASSHGVQGPQHF.